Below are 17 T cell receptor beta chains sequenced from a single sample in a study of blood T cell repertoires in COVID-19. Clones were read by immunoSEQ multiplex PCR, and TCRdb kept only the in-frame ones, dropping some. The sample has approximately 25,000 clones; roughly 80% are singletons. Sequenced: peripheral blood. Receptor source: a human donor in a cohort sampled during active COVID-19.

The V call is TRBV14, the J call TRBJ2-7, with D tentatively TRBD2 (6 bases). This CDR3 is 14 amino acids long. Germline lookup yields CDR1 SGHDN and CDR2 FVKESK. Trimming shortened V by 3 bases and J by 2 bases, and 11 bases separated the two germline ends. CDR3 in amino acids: CASSQGRPPYEQYF. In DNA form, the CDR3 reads TGTGCCAGCAGCCAGGGGAGGCCTCCCTACGAGCAGTACTTC. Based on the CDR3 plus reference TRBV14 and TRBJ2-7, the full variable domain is EAGVTQFPSHSVIEKGQTVTLRCDPISGHDNLYWYRRVMGKEIKFLLHFVKESKQDESGMPNNRFLAERTGGTYSTLKVQPAELEDSGVYFCASSQGRPPYEQYFGPGTRLTVT.

The CDR3 bases are TGTGCCAGTAGTATTAGGGGAATAGCGGGAGGGGCCAACGAGCAGTACTTC. Translated, it gives CASSIRGIAGGANEQYF. The chain links TRBV19 to TRBJ2-7; 11 bases align to TRBD2. Germline CDR1 LNHDA, CDR2 SQIVND (reference sequence). This CDR3 comprises 17 residues. Trimming cost V 3 bases and J 5 bases; bases outside gene matches: 12. The complete variable domain, with remaining parts taken from reference TRBV19 and TRBJ2-7, reads DGGITQSPKYLFRKEGQNVTLSCEQNLNHDAMYWYRQDPGQGLRLIYYSQIVNDFQKGDIAEGYSVSREKKESFPLTVTSAQKNPTAFYLCASSIRGIAGGANEQYFGPGTRLTVT.

In nucleotides, the CDR3 is TGTGCCAGCTCGCTATTAGGGGTGAGCACTGAAGCTTTCTTT. This sequence encodes CASSLLGVSTEAFF. The chain is built from TRBV18 and TRBJ1-1, with D possibly matching TRBD1 (5 bases). Germline lookup yields CDR1 KGHSH and CDR2 LQKENI. This CDR3 has 14 amino acids. Trimming cost V 6 bases and J 4 bases, with 15 bases left between them.

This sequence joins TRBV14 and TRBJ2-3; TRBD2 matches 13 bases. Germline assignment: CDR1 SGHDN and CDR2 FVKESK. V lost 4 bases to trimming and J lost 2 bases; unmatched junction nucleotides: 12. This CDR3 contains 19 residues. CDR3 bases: TGTGCCAGCAGCCCATGGACTAGCGGGGGTTACCGACCCACAGATACGCAGTATTTT. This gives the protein CASSPWTSGGYRPTDTQYF. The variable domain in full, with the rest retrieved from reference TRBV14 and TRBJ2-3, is EAGVTQFPSHSVIEKGQTVTLRCDPISGHDNLYWYRRVMGKEIKFLLHFVKESKQDESGMPNNRFLAERTGGTYSTLKVQPAELEDSGVYFCASSPWTSGGYRPTDTQYFGPGTRLTVL.

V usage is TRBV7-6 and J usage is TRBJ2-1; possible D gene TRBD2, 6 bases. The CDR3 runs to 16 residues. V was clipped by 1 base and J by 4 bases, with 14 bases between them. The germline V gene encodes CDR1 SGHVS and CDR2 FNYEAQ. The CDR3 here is CASSLGAGPLYNEQFF. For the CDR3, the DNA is TGTGCCAGCAGCTTAGGGGCGGGGCCCTTATACAATGAGCAGTTCTTC.

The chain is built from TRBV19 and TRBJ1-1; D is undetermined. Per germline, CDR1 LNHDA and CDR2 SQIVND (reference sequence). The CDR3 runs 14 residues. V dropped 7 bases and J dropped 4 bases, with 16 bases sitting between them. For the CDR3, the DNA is TGTGCCAGTAAATTACGGGGAACACGCACTGAAGCTTTCTTT. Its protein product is CASKLRGTRTEAFF.

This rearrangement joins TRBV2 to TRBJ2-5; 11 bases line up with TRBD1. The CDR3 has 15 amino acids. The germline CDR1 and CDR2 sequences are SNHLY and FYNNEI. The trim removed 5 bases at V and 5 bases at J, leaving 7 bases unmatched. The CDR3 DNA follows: TGTGCCAGCAGTCTTGGACAGGGGGCCTTTGAGACCCAGTACTTC. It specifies CASSLGQGAFETQYF.

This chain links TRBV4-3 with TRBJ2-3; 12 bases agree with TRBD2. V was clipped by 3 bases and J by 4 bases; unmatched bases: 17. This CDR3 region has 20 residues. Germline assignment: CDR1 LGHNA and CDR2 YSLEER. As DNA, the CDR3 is TGCGCCAGCAGCCAGCGACGACTAGCGGGAGTCCGTCAGAAGGCAGATACGCAGTATTTT. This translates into CASSQRRLAGVRQKADTQYF.

CDR3 amino acids: CASSSTADTQYF. In DNA, the CDR3 is TGTGCCAGCAGCTCAACGGCAGATACGCAGTATTTT. The chain joins TRBV7-9 to TRBJ2-3; no definite D call. Germline values: CDR1 SEHNR, CDR2 FQNEAQ (reference sequence). CDR3 length: 12 residues. Trimming left V 4 bases short and J 4 bases short, with 6 bases between.

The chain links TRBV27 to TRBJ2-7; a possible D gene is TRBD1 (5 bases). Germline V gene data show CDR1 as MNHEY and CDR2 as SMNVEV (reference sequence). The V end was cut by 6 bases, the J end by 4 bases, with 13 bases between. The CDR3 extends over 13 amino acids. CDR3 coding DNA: TGTGCCAGCAGCCCTGGGGCTGGGTACGAGCAGTACTTC. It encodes CASSPGAGYEQYF.

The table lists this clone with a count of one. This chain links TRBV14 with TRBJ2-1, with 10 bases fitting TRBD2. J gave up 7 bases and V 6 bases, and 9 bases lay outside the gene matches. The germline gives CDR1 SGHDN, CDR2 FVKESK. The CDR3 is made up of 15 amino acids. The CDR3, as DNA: TGTGCCAGCAGGCTTAGCGGGAGGTCCCGTAATGAGCAGTTCTTC. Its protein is CASRLSGRSRNEQFF.

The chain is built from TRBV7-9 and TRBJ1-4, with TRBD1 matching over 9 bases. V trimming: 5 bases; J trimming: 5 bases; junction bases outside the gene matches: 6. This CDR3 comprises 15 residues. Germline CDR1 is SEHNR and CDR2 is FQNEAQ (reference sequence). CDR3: CASSQRDRANEKLFF. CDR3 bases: TGTGCCAGCAGCCAGAGGGACAGGGCAAATGAAAAACTGTTTTTT.

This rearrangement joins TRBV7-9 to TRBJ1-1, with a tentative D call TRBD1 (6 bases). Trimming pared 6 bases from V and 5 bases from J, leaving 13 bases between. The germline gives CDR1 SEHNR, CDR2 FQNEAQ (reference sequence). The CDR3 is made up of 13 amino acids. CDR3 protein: CASSLQGRTEAFF. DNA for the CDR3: TGTGCCAGCAGTCTACAGGGCCGGACTGAAGCTTTCTTT.

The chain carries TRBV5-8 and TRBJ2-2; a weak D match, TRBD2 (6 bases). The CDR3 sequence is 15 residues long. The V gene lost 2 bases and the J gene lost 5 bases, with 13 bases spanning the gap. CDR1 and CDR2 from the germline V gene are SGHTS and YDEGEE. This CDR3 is CASSFRARGTGELFF. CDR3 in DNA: TGTGCCAGCAGCTTCAGGGCCCGGGGGACCGGGGAGCTGTTTTTT.

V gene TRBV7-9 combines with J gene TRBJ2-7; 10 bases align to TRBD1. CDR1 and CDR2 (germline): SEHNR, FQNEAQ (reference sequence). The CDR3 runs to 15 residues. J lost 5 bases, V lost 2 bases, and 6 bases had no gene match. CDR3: CASSLRQGAKNEQYF. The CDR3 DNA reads TGTGCCAGCAGCTTACGACAGGGGGCGAAAAACGAGCAGTACTTC.

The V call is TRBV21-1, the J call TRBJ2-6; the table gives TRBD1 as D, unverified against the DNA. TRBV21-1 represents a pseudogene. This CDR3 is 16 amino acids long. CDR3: CASSKATGLGANVLTF. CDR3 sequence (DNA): TGTGCCAGCAGCAAAGCGACAGGGCTTGGGGCCAACGTCCTGACTTTC.

CDR3 in DNA: TGTGCCAGCAGCCCGGGGGGCCCTGAAGCTTTCTTT. Protein sequence: CASSPGGPEAFF. The V gene is TRBV28, the J gene TRBJ1-1; D is perhaps TRBD1 (6 bases). In germline, CDR1 is MDHEN, CDR2 SYDVKM. Trimming pared 6 bases from V and 6 bases from J, leaving 11 bases between. The CDR3 spans 12 residues.